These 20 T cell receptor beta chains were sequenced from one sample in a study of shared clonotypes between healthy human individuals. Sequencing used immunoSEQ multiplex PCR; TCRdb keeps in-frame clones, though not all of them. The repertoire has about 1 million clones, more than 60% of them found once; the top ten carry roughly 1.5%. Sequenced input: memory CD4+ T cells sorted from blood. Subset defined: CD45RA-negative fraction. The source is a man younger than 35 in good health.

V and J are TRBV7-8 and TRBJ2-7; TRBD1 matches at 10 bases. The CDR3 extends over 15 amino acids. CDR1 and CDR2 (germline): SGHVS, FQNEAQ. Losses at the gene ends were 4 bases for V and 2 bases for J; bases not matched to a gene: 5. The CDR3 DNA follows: TGTGCCAGCAGCTCCCGGGACAGGGGACCCTACGAGCAGTACTTC. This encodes CASSSRDRGPYEQYF.

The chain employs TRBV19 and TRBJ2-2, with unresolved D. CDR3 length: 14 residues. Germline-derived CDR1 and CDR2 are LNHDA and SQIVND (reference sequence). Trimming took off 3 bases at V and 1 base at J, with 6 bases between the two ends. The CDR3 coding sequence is TGTGCCAGTAGTATTGGTCAGAACACCGGGGAGCTGTTTTTT. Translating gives CASSIGQNTGELFF.

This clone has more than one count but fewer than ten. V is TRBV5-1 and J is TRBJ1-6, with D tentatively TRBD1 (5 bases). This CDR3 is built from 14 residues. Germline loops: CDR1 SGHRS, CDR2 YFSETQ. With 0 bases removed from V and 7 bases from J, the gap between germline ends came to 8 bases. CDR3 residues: CASSLEGVNSPLHF. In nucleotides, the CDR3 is TGCGCCAGCAGCTTGGAAGGGGTGAATTCACCCCTCCACTTT.

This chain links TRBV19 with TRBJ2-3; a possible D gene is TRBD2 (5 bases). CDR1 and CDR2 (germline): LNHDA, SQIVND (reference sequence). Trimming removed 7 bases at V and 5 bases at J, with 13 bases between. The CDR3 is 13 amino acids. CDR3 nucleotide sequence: TGTGCCAGTACCGAGAGGGTTGGAGATACGCAGTATTTT. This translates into CASTERVGDTQYF.

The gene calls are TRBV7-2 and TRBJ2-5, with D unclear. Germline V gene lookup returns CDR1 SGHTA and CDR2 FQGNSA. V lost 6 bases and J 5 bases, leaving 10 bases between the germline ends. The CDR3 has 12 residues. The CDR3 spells CASSSNSETQYF. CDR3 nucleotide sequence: TGTGCCAGCAGTTCAAACTCGGAGACCCAGTACTTC. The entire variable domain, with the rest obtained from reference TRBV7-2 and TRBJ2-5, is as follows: GAGVSQSPSNKVTEKGKDVELRCDPISGHTALYWYRQSLGQGLEFLIYFQGNSAPDKSGLPSDRFSAERTGGSVSTLTIQRTQQEDSAVYLCASSSNSETQYFGPGTRLLVL.

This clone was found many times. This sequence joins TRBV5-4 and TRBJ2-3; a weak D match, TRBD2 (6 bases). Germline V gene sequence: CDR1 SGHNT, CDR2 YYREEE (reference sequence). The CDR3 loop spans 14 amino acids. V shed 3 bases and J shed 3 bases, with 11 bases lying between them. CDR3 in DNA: TGTGCCAGCAGCTCGCCGCTAGCGACAGATACGCAGTATTTT. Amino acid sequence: CASSSPLATDTQYF.

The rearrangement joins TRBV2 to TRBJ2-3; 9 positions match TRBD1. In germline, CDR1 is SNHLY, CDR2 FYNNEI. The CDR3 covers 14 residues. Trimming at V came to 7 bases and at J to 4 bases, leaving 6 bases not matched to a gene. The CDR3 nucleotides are TGTGCCAGCACCCAACAGGGGGCGCCAGATACGCAGTATTTT. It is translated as CASTQQGAPDTQYF.

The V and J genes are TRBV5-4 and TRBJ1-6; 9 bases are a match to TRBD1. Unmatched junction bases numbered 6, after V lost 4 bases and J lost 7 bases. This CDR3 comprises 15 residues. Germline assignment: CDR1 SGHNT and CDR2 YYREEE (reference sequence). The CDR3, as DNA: TGTGCCAGCAGCCAAGGACAGGGGATAAATTCACCCCTCCACTTT. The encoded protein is CASSQGQGINSPLHF.

CDR3 sequence (DNA): TGTGCCAGCAGGGTAGCGGGGGGGGCCGACAATGAGCAGTTCTTC. It specifies CASRVAGGADNEQFF. V and J are TRBV6-1 and TRBJ2-1, with 11 bases matching TRBD2. J lost 5 bases, V lost 6 bases, and 6 bases had no gene match. The CDR3 covers 15 residues. CDR1 is MNHNS and CDR2 is SASEGT in the germline V gene.

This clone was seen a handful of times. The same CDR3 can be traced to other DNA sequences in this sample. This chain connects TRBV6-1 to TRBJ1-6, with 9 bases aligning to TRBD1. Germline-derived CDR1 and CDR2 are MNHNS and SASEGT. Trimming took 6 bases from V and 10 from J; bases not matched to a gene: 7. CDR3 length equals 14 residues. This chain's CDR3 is CASRGQGRDSPLHF. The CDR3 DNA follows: TGTGCCAGCAGGGGACAGGGAAGAGACTCACCCCTCCACTTT.

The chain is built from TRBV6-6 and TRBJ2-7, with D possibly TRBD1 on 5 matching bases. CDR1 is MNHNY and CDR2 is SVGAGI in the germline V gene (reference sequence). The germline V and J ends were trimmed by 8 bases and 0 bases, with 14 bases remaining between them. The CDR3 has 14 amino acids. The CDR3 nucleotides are TGTGCCAGCTCGCAGACAGTGGCCTCCTACGAGCAGTACTTC. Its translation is CASSQTVASYEQYF.

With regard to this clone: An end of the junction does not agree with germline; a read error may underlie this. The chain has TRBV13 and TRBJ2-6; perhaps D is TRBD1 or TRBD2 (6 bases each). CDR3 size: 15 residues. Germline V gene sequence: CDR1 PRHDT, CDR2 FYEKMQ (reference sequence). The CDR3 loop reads CASSIGGTGANVLTF. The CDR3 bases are TGTGCCAGCAGCATAGGGGGGACTGGGGCCAACGTCCTGACTTTC.

The CDR3 protein is CASSFSGEGPKQFF. In DNA, the CDR3 is TGTGCCAGCAGCTTTTCGGGCGAGGGCCCGAAGCAGTTCTTC. This chain links TRBV13 with TRBJ2-1, with D perhaps matching TRBD2 (5 bases). The V end lost 3 bases, the J end lost 11 bases, and 17 bases lay between the germline ends. This CDR3 has 14 amino acids. The V gene's germline CDR1 is PRHDT and CDR2 FYEKMQ (reference sequence).

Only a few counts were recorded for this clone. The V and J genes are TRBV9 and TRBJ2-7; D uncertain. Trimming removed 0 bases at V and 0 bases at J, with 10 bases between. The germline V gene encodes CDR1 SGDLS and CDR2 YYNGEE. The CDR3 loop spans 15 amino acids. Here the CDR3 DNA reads TGTGCCAGCAGCGTAGATCACCTCAGCTCCTACGAGCAGTACTTC. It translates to CASSVDHLSSYEQYF. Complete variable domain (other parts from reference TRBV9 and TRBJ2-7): DSGVTQTPKHLITATGQRVTLRCSPRSGDLSVYWYQQSLDQGLQFLIQYYNGEERAKGNILERFSAQQFPDLHSELNLSSLELGDSALYFCASSVDHLSSYEQYFGPGTRLTVT.

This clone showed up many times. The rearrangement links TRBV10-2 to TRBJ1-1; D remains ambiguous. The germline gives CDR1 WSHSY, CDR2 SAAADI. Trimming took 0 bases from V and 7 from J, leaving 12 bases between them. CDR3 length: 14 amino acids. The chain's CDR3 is CASSESLWAGEAFF. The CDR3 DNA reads TGCGCCAGCAGTGAGTCTCTTTGGGCGGGTGAAGCTTTCTTT.

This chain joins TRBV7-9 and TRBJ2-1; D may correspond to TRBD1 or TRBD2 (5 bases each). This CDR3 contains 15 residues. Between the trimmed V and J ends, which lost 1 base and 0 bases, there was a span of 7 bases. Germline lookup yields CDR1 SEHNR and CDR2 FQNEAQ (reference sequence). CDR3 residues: CASSLGGNSYNEQFF. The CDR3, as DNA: TGTGCCAGCAGCTTAGGGGGGAACTCCTACAATGAGCAGTTCTTC. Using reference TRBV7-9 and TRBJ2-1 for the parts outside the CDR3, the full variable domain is DTGVSQNPRHKITKRGQNVTFRCDPISEHNRLYWYRQTLGQGPEFLTYFQNEAQLEKSRLLSDRFSAERPKGSFSTLEIQRTEQGDSAMYLCASSLGGNSYNEQFFGPGTRLTVL.

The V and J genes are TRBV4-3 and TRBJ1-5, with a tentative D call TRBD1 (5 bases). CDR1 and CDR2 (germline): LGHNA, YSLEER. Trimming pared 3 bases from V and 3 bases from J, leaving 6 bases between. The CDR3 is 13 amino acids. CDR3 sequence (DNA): TGCGCCAGCAGCCAGGGGGACAATCAGCCCCAGCATTTT. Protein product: CASSQGDNQPQHF.

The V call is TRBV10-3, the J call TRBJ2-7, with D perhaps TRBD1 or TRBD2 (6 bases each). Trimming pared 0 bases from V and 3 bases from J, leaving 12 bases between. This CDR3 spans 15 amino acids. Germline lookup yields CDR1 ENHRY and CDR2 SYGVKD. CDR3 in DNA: TGTGCCATCAGTGAGTCCGGGGGCGTCAGCTACGAGCAGTACTTC. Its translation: CAISESGGVSYEQYF.

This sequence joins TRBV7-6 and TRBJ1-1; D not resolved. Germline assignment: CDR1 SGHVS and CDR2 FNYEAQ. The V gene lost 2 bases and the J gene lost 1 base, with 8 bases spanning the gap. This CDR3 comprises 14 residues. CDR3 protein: CASSLQGGNTEAFF. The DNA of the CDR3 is TGTGCCAGCAGCTTACAAGGCGGGAACACTGAAGCTTTCTTT.

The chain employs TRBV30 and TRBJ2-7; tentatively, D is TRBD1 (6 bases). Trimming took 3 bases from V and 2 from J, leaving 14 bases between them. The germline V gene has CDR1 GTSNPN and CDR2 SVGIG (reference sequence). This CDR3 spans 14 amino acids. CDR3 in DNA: TGTGCCTGGAGAGTTAGGGGGAGCGCCTACGAGCAGTACTTC. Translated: CAWRVRGSAYEQYF.